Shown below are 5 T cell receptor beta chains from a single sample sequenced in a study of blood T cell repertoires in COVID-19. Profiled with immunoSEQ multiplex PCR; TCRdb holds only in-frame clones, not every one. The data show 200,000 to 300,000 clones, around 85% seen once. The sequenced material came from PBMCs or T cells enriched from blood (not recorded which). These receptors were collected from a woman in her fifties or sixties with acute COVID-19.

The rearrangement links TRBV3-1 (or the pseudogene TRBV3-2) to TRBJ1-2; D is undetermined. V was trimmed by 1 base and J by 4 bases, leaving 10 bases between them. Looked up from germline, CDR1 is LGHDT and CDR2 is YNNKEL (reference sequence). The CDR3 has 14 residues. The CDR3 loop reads CASSQARGVYGYTF. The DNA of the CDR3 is TGTGCCAGCAGCCAAGCCCGTGGAGTCTATGGCTACACCTTC.

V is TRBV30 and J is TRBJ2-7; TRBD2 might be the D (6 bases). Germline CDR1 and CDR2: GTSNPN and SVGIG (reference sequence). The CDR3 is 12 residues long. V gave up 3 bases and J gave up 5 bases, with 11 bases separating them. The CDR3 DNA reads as TGTGCCTGGAGCCCCACGGGGGACGAGCAGTACTTC. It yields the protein CAWSPTGDEQYF. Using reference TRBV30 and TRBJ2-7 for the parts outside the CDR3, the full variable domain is SQTIHQWPATLVQPVGSPLSLECTVEGTSNPNLYWYRQAAGRGLQLLFYSVGIGQISSEVPQNLSASRPQDRQFILSSKKLLLSDSGFYLCAWSPTGDEQYFGPGTRLTVT.

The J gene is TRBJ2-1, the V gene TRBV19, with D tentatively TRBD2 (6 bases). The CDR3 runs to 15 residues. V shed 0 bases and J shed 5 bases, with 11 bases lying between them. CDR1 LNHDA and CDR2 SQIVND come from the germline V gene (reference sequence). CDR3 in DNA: TGTGCCAGTAGTATAGAGAGTCCGGGGGACAATGAGCAGTTCTTC. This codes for CASSIESPGDNEQFF.

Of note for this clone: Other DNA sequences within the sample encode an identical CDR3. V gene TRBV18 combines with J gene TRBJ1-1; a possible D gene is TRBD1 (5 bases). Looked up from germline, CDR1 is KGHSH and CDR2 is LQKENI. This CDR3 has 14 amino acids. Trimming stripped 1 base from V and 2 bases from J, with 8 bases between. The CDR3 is CASSPRGANTEAFF. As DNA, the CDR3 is TGTGCCAGCTCACCACGCGGGGCAAACACTGAAGCTTTCTTT.

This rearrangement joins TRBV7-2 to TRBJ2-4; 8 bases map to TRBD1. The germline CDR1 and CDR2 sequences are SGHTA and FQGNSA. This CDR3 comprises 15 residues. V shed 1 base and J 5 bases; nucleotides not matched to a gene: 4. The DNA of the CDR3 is TGTGCCAGCAGCTTAGAGGACAGGGCGGAAAACATTCAGTACTTC. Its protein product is CASSLEDRAENIQYF. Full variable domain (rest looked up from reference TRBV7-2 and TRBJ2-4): GAGVSQSPSNKVTEKGKDVELRCDPISGHTALYWYRQSLGQGLEFLIYFQGNSAPDKSGLPSDRFSAERTGGSVSTLTIQRTQQEDSAVYLCASSLEDRAENIQYFGAGTRLSVL.